This T cell receptor (beta chain) derives from a study of T cell responses to AZD1222 COVID-19 vaccine. The CDR3 consists of 15 residues. Germline V gene lookup returns CDR1 KGHSY and CDR2 FQNENV. V was cut by 3 bases and J by 8 bases, with 16 bases left in between. Assay: immunoSEQ multiplex PCR; the TCRdb copy retains only in-frame clones and omits some. The sample has 95,000 or so clones; about 89% are singletons. To note about this clone: Its antigen is unidentified.

The study's findings and limits: Donors, mostly white British, included more females; clonal diversity was possibly underestimated. Reports indicate that nearly half of spike-specific TCRs are directed at unmutated variant regions.

The sample was peripheral blood, taken on day 0 of AZD1222 vaccination. This clonotype was obtained from an adult in good health. The rearrangement links TRBV16 to TRBJ1-4; perhaps TRBD1 as D (5 bases). CDR3 amino acids: CASSHLEGLREKLFF. CDR3 nucleotide sequence: TGTGCCAGCAGCCACCTCGAGGGACTTAGGGAAAAACTGTTTTTT. Together with reference TRBV16 and TRBJ1-4, the CDR3 gives the full variable domain: GEEVAQTPKHLVRGEGQKAKLYCAPIKGHSYVFWYQQVLKNEFKFLISFQNENVFDETGMPKERFSAKCLPNSPCSLEIQATKLEDSAVYFCASSHLEGLREKLFFGSGTQLSVL.